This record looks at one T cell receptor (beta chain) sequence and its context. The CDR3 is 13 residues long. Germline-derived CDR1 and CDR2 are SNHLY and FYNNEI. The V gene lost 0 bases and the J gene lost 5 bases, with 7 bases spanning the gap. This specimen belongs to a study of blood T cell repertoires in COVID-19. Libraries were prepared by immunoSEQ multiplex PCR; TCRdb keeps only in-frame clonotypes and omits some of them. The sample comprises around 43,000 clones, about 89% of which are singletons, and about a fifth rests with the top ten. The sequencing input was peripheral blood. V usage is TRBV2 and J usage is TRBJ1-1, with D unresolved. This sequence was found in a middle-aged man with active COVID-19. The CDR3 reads CASSEAVGTEAFF. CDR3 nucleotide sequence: TGTGCCAGCAGTGAAGCGGTCGGGACTGAAGCTTTCTTT.